These 16 T cell receptor beta chains were sequenced from one sample in a study of cytomegalovirus exposure and HLA in healthy donors. Amplification used 60 Vbeta primers and 13 Jbeta primers. TCRdb's copy holds only in-frame clones and misses some; the assay was immunoSEQ multiplex PCR. The sample yields 60,000 or so clones, roughly 70% seen once. The sample taken for sequencing was PBMCs. Receptors originate from a man over 45 in good health and CMV-seropositive.

V and J are TRBV19 and TRBJ2-1; 9 nucleotides align to TRBD2. The germline V gene encodes CDR1 LNHDA and CDR2 SQIVND (reference sequence). The CDR3 runs 19 residues. The J segment lost 4 bases and the V segment lost 0 bases, leaving 13 bases of the junction unmatched. CDR3 protein: CASSIDQVLAGGPYNEQFF. In DNA, the CDR3 is TGTGCCAGTAGTATAGATCAAGTTTTGGCGGGAGGGCCGTACAATGAGCAGTTCTTC.

The V and J genes are TRBV27 and TRBJ2-7; D gene uncertain. CDR1 MNHEY and CDR2 SMNVEV come from the germline V gene (reference sequence). This CDR3 has 13 amino acids. V lost 3 bases and J lost 1, with 7 bases in between. This CDR3 is CASSFSVSYEQYF. CDR3 in DNA: TGTGCCAGCAGTTTTTCGGTTTCCTACGAGCAGTACTTC.

A few counts support this clone. The genes are TRBV6-1 and TRBJ2-1; TRBD2 might be the D (5 bases). The CDR3 length is 14 residues. Germline CDR1 MNHNS, CDR2 SASEGT. V was trimmed by 8 bases and J by 3 bases, leaving 14 bases between them. CDR3: CASSKAGNYNEQFF. The CDR3 bases are TGTGCCAGCTCGAAGGCCGGGAACTACAATGAGCAGTTCTTC.

This clone was recorded once. The CDR3, as DNA: TGCGCCAGCAGCCGGGAGGACAGGGGATATACAGCTAACTATGGCTACACCTTC. As protein: CASSREDRGYTANYGYTF. The V call is TRBV5-1, the J call TRBJ1-2; 9 nucleotides line up with TRBD1. The CDR3 loop spans 18 amino acids. Germline-derived CDR1 and CDR2 are SGHRS and YFSETQ. Trimming removed 4 bases from V and 0 bases from J; junction bases left unmatched: 13.

This sequence joins TRBV11-2 and TRBJ2-7; 9 nucleotides align to TRBD2. The trim removed 0 bases at V and 2 bases at J, leaving 2 bases unmatched. The CDR3 runs 15 residues. Germline CDR1 SGHAT, CDR2 FQNNGV. CDR3: CASSLDSGGPYEQYF. In DNA, the CDR3 is TGTGCCAGCAGCTTAGATAGCGGGGGTCCCTACGAGCAGTACTTC.

The chain combines TRBV19 with TRBJ2-7; 9 nucleotides align to TRBD1. Germline lookup yields CDR1 LNHDA and CDR2 SQIVND (reference sequence). The V and J ends lost 5 bases and 0 bases, in that order; junction bases with no gene match: 5. CDR3 length: 15 residues. The CDR3 nucleotides are TGTGCCAGTAGTTCTCCGGGACAGGGCTCCTACGAGCAGTACTTC. It specifies CASSSPGQGSYEQYF.

This clone was recorded a few times. The chain combines TRBV7-3 with TRBJ1-1; no reliable D call. The CDR3 runs 13 residues. The germline CDR1 and CDR2 sequences are SGHTA and FQGTGA. V lost 5 bases to trimming and J lost 1 base, with 8 bases between them. CDR3 nucleotides: TGTGCCAGCAGCCAAGCGCCGAACACTGAAGCTTTCTTT. It yields the protein CASSQAPNTEAFF.

This clone has only a few counts. The chain links TRBV9 to TRBJ2-7, with 8 positions matching TRBD2. The V segment lost 3 bases and the J segment 1 base; nucleotides outside the gene matches: 6. Per germline, CDR1 SGDLS and CDR2 YYNGEE. This CDR3 has 15 residues. This CDR3 reads CASSASGTRSYEQYF. CDR3 coding DNA: TGTGCCAGCAGCGCCTCCGGGACTAGATCCTACGAGCAGTACTTC. Complete variable domain (other parts from reference TRBV9 and TRBJ2-7): DSGVTQTPKHLITATGQRVTLRCSPRSGDLSVYWYQQSLDQGLQFLIQYYNGEERAKGNILERFSAQQFPDLHSELNLSSLELGDSALYFCASSASGTRSYEQYFGPGTRLTVT.

The chain couples TRBV19 to TRBJ2-1; 7 nucleotides line up with TRBD2. V trimming: 5 bases; J trimming: 7 bases; junction bases outside the gene matches: 11. The CDR3 is made up of 15 amino acids. Per the germline V gene, CDR1 is LNHDA and CDR2 is SQIVND (reference sequence). For the CDR3, the DNA is TGTGCCAGTAGTTACACCGGGACTACGGCAAATGAGCAGTTCTTC. Translating it yields CASSYTGTTANEQFF.

This CDR3 is CASSLGARGNEKLFF. The CDR3 DNA reads TGTGCCAGCAGCTTAGGAGCCAGGGGCAATGAAAAACTGTTTTTT. The chain combines TRBV13 with TRBJ1-4; a possible D gene is TRBD1 (6 bases). V was trimmed by 0 bases and J by 5 bases, leaving 10 bases between them. CDR1 is PRHDT and CDR2 is FYEKMQ in the germline V gene (reference sequence). The CDR3 runs 15 residues.

The chain has TRBV5-1 and TRBJ1-4; perhaps TRBD1 as D (5 bases). The germline V gene has CDR1 SGHRS and CDR2 YFSETQ. V lost 0 bases, J lost 6 bases, and 15 bases lay in between. The CDR3 has 16 amino acids. In DNA form, the CDR3 reads TGCGCCAGCAGCTTGGTTCCGCAGGGAGGGGATGAAAAACTGTTTTTT. It encodes CASSLVPQGGDEKLFF.

A single count supports this clone. The V call is TRBV5-1, the J call TRBJ1-1; D perhaps matches TRBD1 (5 bases). The CDR3 covers 16 residues. V lost 0 bases and J lost 1, with 13 bases in between. Germline CDR1 is SGHRS and CDR2 is YFSETQ. In nucleotides, the CDR3 is TGCGCCAGCAGCTTGGCCGTTTCAGGGCGGAACACTGAAGCTTTCTTT. This sequence encodes CASSLAVSGRNTEAFF.

J is TRBJ1-5 and V is TRBV5-1; maybe TRBD1 (6 bases). Trimming pared 2 bases from V and 4 bases from J, leaving 7 bases between. The germline gives CDR1 SGHRS, CDR2 YFSETQ. This CDR3 is built from 13 residues. The CDR3 sequence: CASSLQGNQPQHF. CDR3 nucleotide sequence: TGCGCCAGCAGCTTACAGGGAAATCAGCCCCAGCATTTT.

This clone has more than one count but fewer than ten. V gene TRBV20-1 combines with J gene TRBJ1-2; D not resolved. The V gene's germline CDR1 is DFQATT and CDR2 SNEGSKA (reference sequence). The CDR3 covers 11 residues. CDR3 in amino acids: CSAVRDFSYTF. The CDR3, as DNA: TGCAGCGCTGTTCGGGATTTCAGCTACACCTTC.

This rearrangement joins TRBV7-2 to TRBJ2-3, with 8 bases lining up with TRBD2. V was pared by 3 bases and J by 1 base, with 9 bases of the junction left unmatched. The CDR3 sequence is 17 residues long. CDR1 is SGHTA, CDR2 FQGNSA, per germline. The CDR3 spells CASSFRGGGTRTDTQYF. CDR3 sequence (DNA): TGTGCCAGCAGCTTCAGGGGCGGGGGGACTCGCACAGATACGCAGTATTTT.

The J gene is TRBJ1-1, the V gene TRBV6-1, with 9 bases lining up with TRBD1. The V segment lost 5 bases and the J segment 0 bases; nucleotides outside the gene matches: 1. This CDR3 is 14 amino acids long. CDR1 and CDR2 (germline): MNHNS, SASEGT. The chain's CDR3 is CASSRDRVNTEAFF. The CDR3 bases are TGTGCCAGCAGTAGGGACAGGGTGAACACTGAAGCTTTCTTT.